This T cell receptor (beta chain) was profiled in a study of T cells in Graves' hyperthyroidism and ophthalmopathy. The overall study: Once the initial diagnosis was made, peripheral blood was obtained before any treatment. Study results and limitations: Ophthalmopathy and stable hyperthyroidism were separated by a 13 V-J model.

From RNA transcripts, TCR beta CDR3 regions were amplified. HTBI primers were employed in a first-round RT-PCR of the TCR CDR3. TCRdb processed the multiplex PCR reads anew with MiXCR; each CDR3 protein has one entry. The profile shows about 180,000 distinct CDR3 sequences, over 15% of them singletons. With 0 bases clipped from V and 1 base from J, the junction kept 3 bases outside the gene matches. This CDR3 is 17 amino acids long. Germline V gene data show CDR1 as SGDLS and CDR2 as YYNGEE. This clonotype showed up many times. What it binds is unknown. Clinical symptoms, serum thyroxine and TRAb, thyroid ultrasound and orbital computed tomography together formed the diagnostic basis. Approximately 10 ml of fresh peripheral blood supplied the PBMCs.

Sequencing input: blood. The clonotype comes from a woman aged 45-65 years with Graves' hyperthyroidism. The chain links TRBV9 to TRBJ2-6; 8 nucleotides match TRBD2. CDR3 nucleotide sequence: TGTGCCAGCAGCGTAGCAGCGGGGGTATCTGGGGCCAACGTCCTGACTTTC. Translated, it gives CASSVAAGVSGANVLTF.